Listed here is a single T cell receptor (beta chain). Which antigen it targets is not known. No base quality values were provided; no much bigger clone lies one nucleotide off. Sequencing was performed on an Illumina HiSeq 1500. TCRdb reanalyzed the raw reads on its own, using fastp at Q25 for trimming and MiXCR for clone calling, and kept in-frame beta chains. Each CDR3 protein appears once, grouped with its most common genes and DNA. In this sample the table shows approximately 390,000 distinct CDR3 sequences, around a third of which occur a single time. The top ten clonotypes cover roughly 12% of the sample. Including cysteine and phenylalanine, the CDR3 has 14 amino acids. The kept DNA is CDR3 alone, 42 bases in frame from the first base. At the junction V is shortened by 4 bases and J by 5 bases, with 12 bases in between. The germline V gene sets CDR1 to MNHEY and CDR2 to SVGEGT. The sample's treatment or condition label is to be understood as: in vitro stimulation with specific CMV peptide epitopes to enrich CMV-specific T cells.

This specimen comes from a study of T cell repertoires in cytomegalovirus infection (dated 2019 in TCRdb). Concerning the study at large: Peptide stimulations targeted recently identified HLA-C-restricted CMV epitopes, whose presentation resists viral immunomodulation, together with well-studied HLA-B-restricted epitopes. Donor HLA type was relevant to the analysis, as public TCR beta signatures indicated carriage of CMV infection together with the matching HLA type. Findings and caveats that apply to the study as a whole: In both this cohort and an independent cohort of some 350 donors, the cumulative frequency of public TCR beta family members distinguished carriers of CMV infection plus the relevant HLA type. The ex vivo response was dominated by HLA-C-restricted CMV-specific TCR beta clonotypes, which also provided the single most frequent clonotype in two of eight donors.

The receptor comes from a human donor in good health (CMV status not recorded). Some clones in this sample may be carry-over from other donors' samples. The input for sequencing was cultured PBMCs, taken from culture after CMV antigen stimulation. The V gene is TRBV6-2 or TRBV6-3 and the J gene is TRBJ1-5, and TRBD1 may be the D gene, going by 6 matching bases. The CDR3 in this case is CASSSRDTDQPQHF. The nucleotide sequence reads TGTGCCAGCAGTTCTCGGGACACAGATCAGCCCCAGCATTTT.